This T cell receptor (beta chain) was observed in a study of blood T cells in healthy people across ages. Broader study findings: Strong correlation existed between TCR beta diversity and naive T cell percentage.

V lost 8 bases and J lost 2, with 10 bases in between. The CDR3 sequence is 12 residues long. A note on this clonotype: What it recognizes is unknown.

Primers used in a second PCR of roughly 7 to 12 cycles were a sample-barcoded 5' primer and a J-beta primer mix. A template-switch adaptor containing 12 random nucleotides labeled each cDNA molecule. TCRdb re-analysed the 5' RACE reads in MiXCR, keeping a single row per CDR3 protein. The repertoire holds hundreds of thousands of distinct CDR3 sequences, with around half as singletons. The sample was blood. The source of this sequence is a woman in her sixties in good health. J is TRBJ2-7 and V is TRBV12-3 or TRBV12-4; D is unresolved. This CDR3 is CASPSPTYEQYF. The CDR3 coding sequence is TGTGCCAGCCCTTCTCCCACCTACGAGCAGTACTTC.